In this sample, the clone carrying this TCR beta chain turned up once. This record comes from a study of blood T cell repertoires in COVID-19. Study-wide context: Sites across the United States, Italy and Spain contributed samples from acute and convalescent COVID-19.

This CDR3 spans 13 amino acids. CDR1 and CDR2 from the germline V gene are SGHNT and YYREEE (reference sequence). Trimming cost V 4 bases and J 3 bases, with 11 bases left between them. In the original workflow: Using reference gene primer amplification, nucleated cell counts were estimated. Only in-frame clones appear in the TCRdb table, and some are missing; sequencing was by immunoSEQ multiplex PCR. That table gives V, J and clone size, and the DNA gave D and trimming. The profile shows over 150,000 clones, around nine tenths of them singletons. The source material was peripheral blood. The chain links TRBV5-4 to TRBJ2-7; D may be TRBD1 (5 bases). The TCR was taken from a middle-aged man with active or convalescent COVID-19. The CDR3 protein is CASSPTESYEQYF. The CDR3 region has the DNA TGTGCCAGCAGCCCGACAGAAAGCTACGAGCAGTACTTC.